This is a list of T cell receptor beta chains from one sample in a study of cytomegalovirus exposure and HLA in healthy donors. Method: immunoSEQ multiplex PCR; TCRdb's copy keeps in-frame clones and lacks some. The profile shows 100,000 or so clones, around 84% of them singletons. Sequencing input: PBMCs. The origin of the receptors is a man aged 18 to 30 in good health and CMV-seronegative. CDR3s include the opening cysteine and the closing phenylalanine or tryptophan. D genes are given only for firm matches. The listing skips clone size in some rows; elsewhere it reads once, few, many or a size class.

TRBJ2-7	NA	TRBV5-8	TRBD1	TGTGCCAGCAGCTCGGGACAGTCCGTTAGGAGCTACGAGCAGTACTTC	CASSSGQSVRSYEQYF
TRBJ1-6	NA	TRBV5-4	NA	TGTGCCAGCAGCTTGGGGGCCGTAAGCGGCCATAATTCACCCCTCCACTTT	CASSLGAVSGHNSPLHF
TRBJ1-2	NA	TRBV7-9	NA	TGTGCCAGCAGCTGGTCATCTCAGGGAAGTGGCTACACCTTC	CASSWSSQGSGYTF
TRBJ1-2	NA	TRBV6-5	NA	TGTGCCAGCAGTTACGGGGGCGGATCGACCTTC	CASSYGGGSTF
TRBJ1-5	NA	TRBV6-6	TRBD1	TGTGCCAGCAGTTCCCCGGGACAGGGCTCTTCTCAGCCCCAGCATTTT	CASSSPGQGSSQPQHF
TRBJ1-3	NA	TRBV18	NA	TGTGCCAGCTCACCACCCCTGCGTGGAAACACCATATATTTT	CASSPPLRGNTIYF
TRBJ1-4	NA	TRBV5-1	NA	TGCGCCAGCTTTAGTGGTGAAAAACTGTTTTTT	CASFSGEKLFF
TRBJ1-6	NA	TRBV6-5	NA	TGTGCCAGCAGTGATAGACAGGCCGGTTCACCCCTCCACTTT	CASSDRQAGSPLHF
TRBJ2-5	NA	TRBV5-1	TRBD1	TGCGCCAGCAGCTTCCTAGGGGGCGACCAAGAGACCCAGTACTTC	CASSFLGGDQETQYF
TRBJ2-3	NA	TRBV6-5	TRBD2	TGTGCCAGCAGTTACGAGCGGGGGGTGACAGATACGCAGTATTTT	CASSYERGVTDTQYF
TRBJ2-7	NA	TRBV11-2	NA	TGTGCCAGCAGCTTAGCCCCCCTAGGTGGTGCTCACTTC	CASSLAPLGGAHF
TRBJ2-5	once	TRBV11-3	TRBD2	TGTGCCAGCAGCTTTGCGGGGGGGCCTCAAGAGACCCAGTACTTC	CASSFAGGPQETQYF
TRBJ2-1	NA	TRBV5-1	TRBD2	TGCGCCAGCACCCTTCTACTAGCGGGCGGCGATGAGCAGTTCTTC	CASTLLLAGGDEQFF
TRBJ2-3	NA	TRBV10-3	TRBD1	TGTGCCATCAGGGACAGGGAAGCTTGGGGAACAGATACGCAGTATTTT	CAIRDREAWGTDTQYF
TRBJ1-1	few	TRBV29-1	NA	TGCAGCGTTGTTTTTCGGGAGACGATGAACACTGAAGCTTTCTTT	CSVVFRETMNTEAFF
TRBJ2-7	NA	TRBV27	TRBD2	TGTGCCAGCAGTCTTAGCGGGGGGTTCTCCTACGAGCAGTACTTC	CASSLSGGFSYEQYF
TRBJ1-1	NA	TRBV7-9	NA	TGTGCCAGCAGCTCCAGGGCCCTGAACACTGAAGCTTTCTTT	CASSSRALNTEAFF
TRBJ2-7	NA	TRBV5-6	NA	TGTGCCAGCAGCTTGGAGGCGGATCGCACCTACGAGCAGTACTTC	CASSLEADRTYEQYF
TRBJ1-2	NA	TRBV30	NA	TGTGCCTGGAGTCCCGGTTGGAACTATGGCTACACCTTC	CAWSPGWNYGYTF
TRBJ2-7	NA	TRBV9	TRBD1	TGTGCCAGCAGCGCCGGGACAGGGATCAACGAGCAGTACTTC	CASSAGTGINEQYF
TRBJ1-4	NA	TRBV6-1	NA	TGTGCCAGCACCCTGTGGACGACGGGGGAAAAACTGTTTTTT	CASTLWTTGEKLFF
TRBJ1-6	NA	TRBV7-6	NA	TGTGCCAGCAGTCCTAGGGGGGGTTCACCCCTCCACTTT	CASSPRGGSPLHF
TRBJ1-2	NA	TRBV7-9	NA	TGTGCCAGCAGCTCAGGGGTAGGCGTATATGGCTACACCTTC	CASSSGVGVYGYTF
TRBJ1-5	NA	TRBV10-2	TRBD1	TGCGCCAGCAGTGAGTCGACAGGGGGGGCTCAGCCCCAGCATTTT	CASSESTGGAQPQHF
TRBJ2-5	NA	TRBV7-6	NA	TGTGCCAGCAGCTCAGGATTACAAGAGACCCAGTACTTC	CASSSGLQETQYF
TRBJ2-3	NA	TRBV19	TRBD2	TGTGCCAGTAGTACGCGGGGGATCACAGATACGCAGTATTTT	CASSTRGITDTQYF
TRBJ2-7	once	TRBV6-5	NA	TGTGCCAGCTCCCCGGGGGAGTACGAGCAGTACTTC	CASSPGEYEQYF
TRBJ2-7	NA	TRBV5-1	TRBD1	TGCGCCAGCAGCTCGGGACAGGGGAAGTCCTACGAGCAGTACTTC	CASSSGQGKSYEQYF
TRBJ2-1	NA	TRBV5-1	TRBD2	TGCGCCAGCAGCGGTGGACTAGCGGGGGGGTCCTACAATGAGCAGTTCTTC	CASSGGLAGGSYNEQFF
TRBJ2-7	medium-sized	TRBV6-1	TRBD1	TGTGCCACAACAGGGGCCAGCTCCTACGAGCAGTACTTC	CATTGASSYEQYF
TRBJ2-3	NA	TRBV7-3	TRBD2	TGTGCCAGCAGCTTAATAGCGGGGGACACAGATACGCAGTATTTT	CASSLIAGDTDTQYF
TRBJ1-1	NA	TRBV19	NA	TGTGCCAGTAGGCCTAGACAGGTTTCCACTGAAGCTTTCTTT	CASRPRQVSTEAFF
TRBJ2-5	NA	TRBV9	NA	TGTGCCAGCAGCGTAGGTCAGGGCCCAGAGACCCAGTACTTC	CASSVGQGPETQYF
TRBJ1-1	NA	TRBV25-1	TRBD1	TGTGCCAGCAGTGCCACAGGGGGCTACACTGAAGCTTTCTTT	CASSATGGYTEAFF
TRBJ1-5	few	TRBV7-9	NA	TGTGCCAGCAGCAATAACTGGGGGTCCAAGGGGGATCAGCCCCAGCATTTT	CASSNNWGSKGDQPQHF
TRBJ2-3	NA	TRBV2	TRBD2	TGTGCCAGCAGTGGCCTAGCGGGGACCCCAGATACGCAGTATTTT	CASSGLAGTPDTQYF
TRBJ2-7	once	TRBV7-8	NA	TGTGCCAGCAGCTCCCAAACCCTAAACCACCACGAGCAGTACTTC	CASSSQTLNHHEQYF
TRBJ1-2	NA	TRBV6-5	NA	TGTGCCAGCAGCTCCGATTCGGGGTTGCGTGGCTACACCTTC	CASSSDSGLRGYTF
TRBJ2-1	NA	TRBV6-5	NA	TGTGCCAGCAGTTCCGGCAGGGGTGAGCAGTTCTTC	CASSSGRGEQFF
TRBJ2-1	NA	TRBV5-4	NA	TGTGCCAGCAGCTTGGTTTGGGGAGGTTGGGTCAATGAGCAGTTCTTC	CASSLVWGGWVNEQFF
TRBJ1-6	NA	TRBV9	NA	TGTGCCAGCAGCTCAGATAATTCACCCCTCCACTTT	CASSSDNSPLHF
TRBJ1-1	NA	TRBV10-2	NA	TGCGCCAGTATTTTTGGCAACATGAACACTGAAGCTTTCTTT	CASIFGNMNTEAFF